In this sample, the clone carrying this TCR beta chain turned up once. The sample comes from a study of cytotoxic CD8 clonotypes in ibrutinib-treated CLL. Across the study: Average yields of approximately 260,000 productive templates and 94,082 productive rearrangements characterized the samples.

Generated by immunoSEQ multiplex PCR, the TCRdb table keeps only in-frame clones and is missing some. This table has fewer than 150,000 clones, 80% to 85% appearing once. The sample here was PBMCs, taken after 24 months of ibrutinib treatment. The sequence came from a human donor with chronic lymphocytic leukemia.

The CDR3 protein is CSAGTGTYEQYF. The CDR3 bases are TGCAGCGCTGGGACAGGGACCTACGAGCAGTACTTC. The chain links TRBV29-1 to TRBJ2-7, with 9 bases fitting TRBD1. There are 12 residues in the CDR3. V was pared by 7 bases and J by 2 bases, with 3 bases of the junction left unmatched. CDR1 is SQVTM, CDR2 ANQGSEA, per germline.